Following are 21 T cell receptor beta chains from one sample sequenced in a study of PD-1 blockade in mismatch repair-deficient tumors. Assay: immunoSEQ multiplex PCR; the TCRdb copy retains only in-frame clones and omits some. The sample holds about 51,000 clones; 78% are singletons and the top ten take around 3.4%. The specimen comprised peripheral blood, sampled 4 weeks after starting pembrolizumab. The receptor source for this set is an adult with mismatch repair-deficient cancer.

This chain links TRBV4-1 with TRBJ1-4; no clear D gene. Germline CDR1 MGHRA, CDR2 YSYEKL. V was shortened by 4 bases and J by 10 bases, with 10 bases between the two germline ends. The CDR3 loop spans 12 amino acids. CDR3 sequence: CASSPPWGKLFF. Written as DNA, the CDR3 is TGCGCCAGCAGCCCCCCCTGGGGAAAACTGTTTTTT.

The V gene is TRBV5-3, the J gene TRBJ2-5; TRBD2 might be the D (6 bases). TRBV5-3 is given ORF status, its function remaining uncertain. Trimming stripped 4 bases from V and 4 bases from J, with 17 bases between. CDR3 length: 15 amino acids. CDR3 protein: CARSIRRGKRETQYF. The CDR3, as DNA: TGTGCCAGAAGCATCCGACGGGGGAAGAGAGAGACCCAGTACTTC.

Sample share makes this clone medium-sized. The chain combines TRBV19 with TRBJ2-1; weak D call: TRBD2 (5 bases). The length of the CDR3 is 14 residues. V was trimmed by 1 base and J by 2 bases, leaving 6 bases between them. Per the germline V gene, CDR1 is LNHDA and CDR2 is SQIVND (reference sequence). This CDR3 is CASSIGGAYNEQFF. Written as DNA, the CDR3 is TGTGCCAGTAGTATAGGGGGAGCCTACAATGAGCAGTTCTTC. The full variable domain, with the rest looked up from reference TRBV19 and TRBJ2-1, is DGGITQSPKYLFRKEGQNVTLSCEQNLNHDAMYWYRQDPGQGLRLIYYSQIVNDFQKGDIAEGYSVSREKKESFPLTVTSAQKNPTAFYLCASSIGGAYNEQFFGPGTRLTVL.

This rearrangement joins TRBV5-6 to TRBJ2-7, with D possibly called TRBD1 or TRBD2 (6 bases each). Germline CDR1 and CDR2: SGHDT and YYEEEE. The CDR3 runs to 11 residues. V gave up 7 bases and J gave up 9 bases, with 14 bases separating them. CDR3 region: CASGTGGPQYF. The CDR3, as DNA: TGTGCCAGCGGAACTGGGGGGCCGCAGTACTTC.

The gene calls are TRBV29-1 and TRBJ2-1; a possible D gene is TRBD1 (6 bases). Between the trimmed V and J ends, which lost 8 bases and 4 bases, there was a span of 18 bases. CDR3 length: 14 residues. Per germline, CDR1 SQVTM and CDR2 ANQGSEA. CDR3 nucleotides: TGCAGCATGGTGACAGGTCTAAAATACAATGAGCAGTTCTTC. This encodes CSMVTGLKYNEQFF.

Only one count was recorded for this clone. For the CDR3, the DNA is TGCAGCGTTGAATCGGATTCGCGCGGATATACGCAGTATTTT. Translated: CSVESDSRGYTQYF. The chain uses TRBV29-1 and TRBJ2-3; D gene unclear. The V end was cut by 2 bases, the J end by 7 bases, with 16 bases between. The germline gives CDR1 SQVTM, CDR2 ANQGSEA. The CDR3 sequence is 14 residues long.

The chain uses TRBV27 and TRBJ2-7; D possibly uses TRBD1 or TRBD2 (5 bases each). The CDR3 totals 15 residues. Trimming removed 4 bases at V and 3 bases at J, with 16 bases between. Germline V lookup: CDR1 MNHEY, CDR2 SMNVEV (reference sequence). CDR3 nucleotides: TGTGCCAGCAGTTCCGGGGCGGTAGTTAACTACGAGCAGTACTTC. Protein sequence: CASSSGAVVNYEQYF.

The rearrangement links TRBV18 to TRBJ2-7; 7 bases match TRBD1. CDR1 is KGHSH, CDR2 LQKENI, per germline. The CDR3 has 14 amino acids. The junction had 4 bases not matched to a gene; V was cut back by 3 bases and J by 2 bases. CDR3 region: CASSPMTGTYEQYF. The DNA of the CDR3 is TGTGCCAGCTCACCGATGACAGGGACCTACGAGCAGTACTTC. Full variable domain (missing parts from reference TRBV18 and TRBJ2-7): NAGVMQNPRHLVRRRGQEARLRCSPMKGHSHVYWYRQLPEEGLKFMVYLQKENIIDESGMPKERFSAEFPKEGPSILRIQQVVRGDSAAYFCASSPMTGTYEQYFGPGTRLTVT.

The CDR3 nucleotides read TGTGCCAGCAGCGAGACAGGCACCACAGATACGCAGTATTTT. Its translation is CASSETGTTDTQYF. This rearrangement joins TRBV9 to TRBJ2-3, with D possibly matching TRBD1 (6 bases). Germline CDR1 SGDLS, CDR2 YYNGEE. CDR3 length: 14 amino acids. V was clipped by 3 bases and J by 2 bases, with 10 bases between them.

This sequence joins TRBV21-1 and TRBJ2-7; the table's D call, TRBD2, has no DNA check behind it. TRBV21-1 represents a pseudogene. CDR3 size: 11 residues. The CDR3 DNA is TGTGCCAGCTCTCGAGGCTACGAGCAGTACTTC. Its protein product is CASSRGYEQYF.

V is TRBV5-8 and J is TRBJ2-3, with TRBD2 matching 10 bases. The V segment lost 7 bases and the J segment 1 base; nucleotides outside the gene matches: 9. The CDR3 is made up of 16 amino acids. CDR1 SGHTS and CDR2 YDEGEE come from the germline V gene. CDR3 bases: TGTGCCAGCGGGCCCGCAGGACTAGCGGGCACAGATACGCAGTATTTT. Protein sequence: CASGPAGLAGTDTQYF.

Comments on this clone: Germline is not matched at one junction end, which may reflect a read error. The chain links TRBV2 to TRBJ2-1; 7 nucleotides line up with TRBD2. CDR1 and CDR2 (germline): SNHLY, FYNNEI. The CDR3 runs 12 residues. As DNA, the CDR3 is TGTGCCAGCAGCTGGGACTACCATGAGCAGTTCTTC. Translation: CASSWDYHEQFF.

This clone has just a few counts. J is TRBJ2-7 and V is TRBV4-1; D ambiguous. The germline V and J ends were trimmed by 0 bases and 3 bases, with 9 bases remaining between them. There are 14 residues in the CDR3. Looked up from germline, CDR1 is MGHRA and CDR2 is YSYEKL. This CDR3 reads CASSQDPRRYEQYF. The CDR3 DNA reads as TGCGCCAGCAGCCAAGATCCGCGCCGCTACGAGCAGTACTTC.

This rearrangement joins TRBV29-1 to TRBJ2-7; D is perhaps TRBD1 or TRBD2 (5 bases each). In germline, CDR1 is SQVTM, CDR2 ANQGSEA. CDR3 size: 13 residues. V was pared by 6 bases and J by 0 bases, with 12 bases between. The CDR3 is CSVGTASSYEQYF. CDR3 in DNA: TGCAGCGTCGGGACGGCTAGCTCCTACGAGCAGTACTTC.

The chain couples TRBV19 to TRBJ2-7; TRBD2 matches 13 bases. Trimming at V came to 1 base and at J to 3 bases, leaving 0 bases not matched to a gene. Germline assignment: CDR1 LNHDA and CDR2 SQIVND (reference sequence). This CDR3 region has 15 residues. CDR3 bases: TGTGCCAGTAGTATAGGGACTAGCGGGAGCTACGAGCAGTACTTC. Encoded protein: CASSIGTSGSYEQYF.

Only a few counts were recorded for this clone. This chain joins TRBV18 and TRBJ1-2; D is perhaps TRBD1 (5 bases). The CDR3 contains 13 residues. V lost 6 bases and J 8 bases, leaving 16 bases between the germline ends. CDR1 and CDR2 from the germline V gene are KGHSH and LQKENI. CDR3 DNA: TGTGCCAGCTCCCAATCAGGGAGCGAGGGCTACACCTTC. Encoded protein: CASSQSGSEGYTF.

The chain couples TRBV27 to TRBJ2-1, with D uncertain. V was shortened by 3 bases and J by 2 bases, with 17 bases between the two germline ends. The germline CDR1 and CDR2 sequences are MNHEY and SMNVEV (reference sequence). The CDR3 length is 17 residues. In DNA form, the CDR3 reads TGTGCCAGCAGTTTTAGGGCTAGGCAGGTCACCTACAATGAGCAGTTCTTC. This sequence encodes CASSFRARQVTYNEQFF.

The CDR3, as DNA: TGCAGTGCTAGAGTCGCATCCCAAGCTTTCTTT. Protein product: CSARVASQAFF. This chain connects TRBV20-1 to TRBJ1-1; D is unclear. The CDR3 totals 11 residues. Trimming took 1 base from V and 9 from J, leaving 9 bases between them. Germline-derived CDR1 and CDR2 are DFQATT and SNEGSKA (reference sequence).

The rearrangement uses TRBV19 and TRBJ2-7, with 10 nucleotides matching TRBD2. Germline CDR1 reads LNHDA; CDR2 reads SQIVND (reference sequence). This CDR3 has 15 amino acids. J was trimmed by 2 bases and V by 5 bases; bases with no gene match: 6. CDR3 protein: CASSESSGSPYEQYF. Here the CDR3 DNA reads TGTGCCAGTAGTGAATCTAGCGGGAGTCCCTACGAGCAGTACTTC.

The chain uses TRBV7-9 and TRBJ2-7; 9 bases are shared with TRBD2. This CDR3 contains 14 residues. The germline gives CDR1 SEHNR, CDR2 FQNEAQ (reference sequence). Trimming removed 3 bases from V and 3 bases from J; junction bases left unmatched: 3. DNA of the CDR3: TGTGCCAGCAGCTTGGATAGCGGGAGCTACGAGCAGTACTTC. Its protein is CASSLDSGSYEQYF.

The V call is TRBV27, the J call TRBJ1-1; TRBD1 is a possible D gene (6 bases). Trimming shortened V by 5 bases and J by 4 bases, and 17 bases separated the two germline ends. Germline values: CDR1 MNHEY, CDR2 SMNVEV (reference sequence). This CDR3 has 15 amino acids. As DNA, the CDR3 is TGTGCCAGCAGTCCTTTTGGGAGAGGGGGCACTGAAGCTTTCTTT. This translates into CASSPFGRGGTEAFF.